A single sample is the source of the 29 T cell receptor beta chains below, sequenced in a study of T cells after yellow fever vaccination. MiXCR, run by TCRdb on the 5' RACE reads, gives a single entry per CDR3 protein. The sample has 450,000 to 600,000 distinct CDR3 sequences; roughly a sixth are singletons. The specimen was PBMCs, collected 5 days after the first yellow fever vaccination. The receptor source for this set is a man between 18 and 35 years old who received the YFV17D yellow fever vaccine.

V and J are TRBV12-3 or TRBV12-4 and TRBJ2-1; the D gene is possibly TRBD1 (6 bases). The germline V and J ends were trimmed by 3 bases and 12 bases, with 18 bases remaining between them. The CDR3 loop spans 14 amino acids. The CDR3: CASSFGGSRGGQFF. CDR3 nucleotides: TGTGCCAGCAGTTTTGGGGGCTCCCGTGGGGGGCAGTTCTTC.

This chain uses TRBV13 with TRBJ1-4; possible D gene TRBD1, 5 bases. V was cut by 5 bases and J by 7 bases, with 11 bases left in between. Germline V CDR1 and CDR2: PRHDT, FYEKMQ (reference sequence). This CDR3 has 13 amino acids. The CDR3 here is CASSLIQGEKLFF. As DNA, the CDR3 is TGTGCCAGCAGCCTAATTCAGGGTGAAAAACTGTTTTTT.

The J gene is TRBJ2-7, the V gene TRBV29-1; 7 bases are shared with TRBD1. The CDR3 contains 15 residues. Trimming removed 3 bases from V and 2 bases from J; junction bases left unmatched: 10. Germline values: CDR1 SQVTM, CDR2 ANQGSEA. CDR3 sequence: CSVEIGGQETYEQYF. The CDR3 DNA follows: TGCAGCGTTGAGATCGGAGGACAGGAAACCTACGAGCAGTACTTC.

The sample holds a few counts of this clonotype. The chain couples TRBV24-1 to TRBJ2-5, with 8 bases matching TRBD1. V was pared by 5 bases and J by 1 base, with 5 bases of the junction left unmatched. The CDR3 contains 15 residues. Germline V gene sequence: CDR1 KGHDR, CDR2 SFDVKD. CDR3 sequence: CATSVGTGPQETQYF. As DNA, the CDR3 is TGTGCCACCAGTGTTGGGACAGGCCCCCAAGAGACCCAGTACTTC.

This clonotype came up a few times. This chain links TRBV11-2 with TRBJ2-4, with no clear D. V was cut by 5 bases and J by 0 bases, with 8 bases left in between. Germline CDR1 reads SGHAT; CDR2 reads FQNNGV. There are 14 residues in the CDR3. The CDR3 region has the DNA TGTGCCAGCAGCCCCGACGGAGCCAAAAACATTCAGTACTTC. It specifies CASSPDGAKNIQYF.

V usage is TRBV19 and J usage is TRBJ2-1; 9 nucleotides agree with TRBD2. The CDR3 extends over 17 amino acids. Germline V gives CDR1 LNHDA, CDR2 SQIVND (reference sequence). Trimming at V came to 0 bases and at J to 6 bases, leaving 9 bases not matched to a gene. The CDR3 nucleotides read TGTGCCAGTAGTATAGATACCGTTGGCGGGGGGGCCAATGAGCAGTTCTTC. Its protein is CASSIDTVGGGANEQFF.

This clonotype was detected a few times. J is TRBJ1-2 and V is TRBV27, with 7 nucleotides matching TRBD1. V gave up 5 bases and J gave up 8 bases; unmatched junction bases: 14. The CDR3 totals 15 residues. CDR1 and CDR2 from the germline V gene are MNHEY and SMNVEV (reference sequence). The CDR3 sequence: CASSVYRGYEEGYTF. In DNA, the CDR3 is TGTGCCAGCAGTGTGTACAGGGGTTATGAGGAAGGCTACACCTTC.

This clonotype was counted a few times. The chain carries TRBV9 and TRBJ2-5; 8 nucleotides agree with TRBD1. Germline V gene lookup returns CDR1 SGDLS and CDR2 YYNGEE. The CDR3 length is 15 residues. After removal of 4 bases from V and 0 bases from J, the junction contained 5 bases not matched to a gene. CDR3 DNA sequence: TGTGCCAGCAGCCGCCGACAGGGGAACCAAGAGACCCAGTACTTC. This sequence encodes CASSRRQGNQETQYF.

V is TRBV12-3 or TRBV12-4 and J is TRBJ1-1; D not resolved. Trimming shortened V by 6 bases and J by 5 bases, and 7 bases separated the two germline ends. The CDR3 length is 11 residues. CDR3 amino acids: CASRHSTEAFF. The DNA of the CDR3 is TGTGCCAGCAGGCATAGTACTGAAGCTTTCTTT.

The chain employs TRBV29-1 and TRBJ1-4, with D maybe TRBD1 (5 bases). The V and J ends lost 2 bases and 8 bases respectively, with 15 bases between them. CDR1 is SQVTM and CDR2 is ANQGSEA in the germline V gene. The length of the CDR3 is 14 residues. DNA for the CDR3: TGCAGCGTTGAAAGTAGGGCCAGGGAAGAAAAACTGTTTTTT. Translation: CSVESRAREEKLFF.

The chain combines TRBV29-1 with TRBJ2-4, with D possibly being TRBD1 or TRBD2 (6 bases each). The CDR3 runs to 15 residues. CDR1 SQVTM and CDR2 ANQGSEA come from the germline V gene. The CDR3 DNA follows: TGCGTTGAAGATCCGCCGGGGGCTGGAGGAAACATTCAGTACTTC. Its protein product is CVEDPPGAGGNIQYF.

A few counts support this clonotype. The rearrangement joins TRBV7-9 to TRBJ2-5; D gene ambiguous. V was pared by 1 base and J by 4 bases, with 10 bases between. Per the germline V gene, CDR1 is SEHNR and CDR2 is FQNEAQ (reference sequence). The CDR3 extends over 14 amino acids. CDR3 DNA: TGTGCCAGCAGCTTAGACAACTCCCTAGAGACCCAGTACTTC. Translating gives CASSLDNSLETQYF.

The chain is built from TRBV7-9 and TRBJ2-1; the D is unclear. The CDR3 length is 11 residues. CDR1 is SEHNR, CDR2 FQNEAQ, per germline (reference sequence). V lost 5 bases, J lost 10 bases, and 9 bases lay in between. The DNA of the CDR3 is TGTGCCAGCAGCCTACTTGGAGAGCAGTTCTTC. Its protein is CASSLLGEQFF.

This clonotype turned up a few times. The rearrangement links TRBV29-1 to TRBJ2-1, with a tentative D call TRBD1 (8 bases). Trimming took 1 base from V and 6 from J, leaving 16 bases between them. This CDR3 has 15 residues. Germline V lookup: CDR1 SQVTM, CDR2 ANQGSEA. CDR3 amino acids: CSVEGQGRGINEQFF. The DNA of the CDR3 is TGCAGCGTTGAAGGACAGGGGAGGGGTATCAATGAGCAGTTCTTC.

The chain has TRBV19 and TRBJ1-1; the D is unclear. From germline, CDR1 is LNHDA and CDR2 SQIVND (reference sequence). CDR3 length: 13 residues. Trimming removed 1 base from V and 4 bases from J, with 7 bases in between. The CDR3, as DNA: TGTGCCAGTAGTATAGGGCAGATCACTGAAGCTTTCTTT. It yields the protein CASSIGQITEAFF.

This chain connects TRBV6-2 or TRBV6-3 to TRBJ2-5; 12 nucleotides align to TRBD2. The CDR3 is made up of 16 amino acids. The germline gives CDR1 MNHEY, CDR2 SVGEGT. Trimming cost V 6 bases and J 5 bases; bases outside gene matches: 10. The CDR3 loop reads CASRLTSGGYEETQYF. In DNA form, the CDR3 reads TGTGCCAGCAGACTTACTAGCGGGGGGTATGAGGAGACCCAGTACTTC.

The V and J genes are TRBV18 and TRBJ2-5, with D tentatively TRBD1 or TRBD2 (5 bases each). The CDR3 has 16 amino acids. The V gene's germline CDR1 is KGHSH and CDR2 LQKENI. The V gene lost 3 bases and the J gene lost 5 bases, with 19 bases spanning the gap. The CDR3 sequence: CASSPLSGPIGETQYF. Written as DNA, the CDR3 is TGTGCCAGCTCACCTTTATCGGGGCCAATTGGGGAGACCCAGTACTTC.

The rearrangement links TRBV7-9 to TRBJ2-5, with 7 bases matching TRBD2. J lost 5 bases, V lost 7 bases, and 16 bases had no gene match. The germline CDR1 and CDR2 sequences are SEHNR and FQNEAQ (reference sequence). This CDR3 spans 16 amino acids. The CDR3 nucleotides are TGTGCCAGCACCGAGCCGGGGGGTTTTCATACGGAGACCCAGTACTTC. Translation gives CASTEPGGFHTETQYF.

The chain joins TRBV6-2 or TRBV6-3 to TRBJ2-1; weak D call: TRBD1 (6 bases). CDR3 size: 15 residues. V was pared by 4 bases and J by 4 bases, with 14 bases between. Germline CDR1 is MNHEY and CDR2 is SVGEGT. CDR3 protein: CASSWTTGVYNEQFF. In nucleotides, the CDR3 is TGTGCCAGCAGTTGGACGACAGGAGTTTACAATGAGCAGTTCTTC.

This clonotype was counted only a few times. V is TRBV20-1 and J is TRBJ1-2; D is unclear. The germline V gene has CDR1 DFQATT and CDR2 SNEGSKA (reference sequence). CDR3 length: 15 amino acids. Trimming took off 2 bases at V and 8 bases at J, with 21 bases between the two ends. DNA for the CDR3: TGCAGTGCTAGACCCGGTCAGTTGAACCGGTGGGGCTACACCTTC. Its translation is CSARPGQLNRWGYTF.

Only a few counts were recorded for this clonotype. The CDR3 region is CASSFRGLEQYV. DNA for the CDR3: TGTGCCAGCAGCTTTAGGGGACTCGAGCAGTACGTC. This chain uses TRBV2 with TRBJ2-7, with D possibly matching TRBD2 (6 bases). The germline gives CDR1 SNHLY, CDR2 FYNNEI. Between the trimmed V and J ends, which lost 6 bases and 6 bases, there was a span of 12 bases. The CDR3 loop spans 12 amino acids.

The genes are TRBV5-1 and TRBJ2-7; 9 bases align to TRBD1. CDR1 is SGHRS, CDR2 YFSETQ, per germline. This CDR3 contains 17 residues. Trimming cost V 2 bases and J 1 base; bases outside gene matches: 10. The CDR3 loop is CASSFGLGDRASYEQYF. The CDR3 coding sequence is TGCGCCAGCAGCTTTGGCTTAGGGGACAGGGCTTCCTACGAGCAGTACTTC.

The chain uses TRBV19 and TRBJ2-2; 9 bases map to TRBD2. CDR3 size: 15 residues. Losses at the gene ends were 5 bases for V and 8 bases for J; bases not matched to a gene: 9. Looked up from germline, CDR1 is LNHDA and CDR2 is SQIVND (reference sequence). The CDR3 region is CASSPAGGAAGELFF. DNA of the CDR3: TGTGCCAGTAGTCCGGCGGGGGGGGCAGCAGGGGAGCTGTTTTTT.

V and J are TRBV6-2 or TRBV6-3 and TRBJ1-1; D uncertain. Trimming left V 3 bases short and J 0 bases short, with 11 bases between. The CDR3 contains 15 residues. CDR1 MNHEY and CDR2 SVGEGT come from the germline V gene. Here the CDR3 DNA reads TGTGCCAGCAGTTATCTCCGGAATATGAACACTGAAGCTTTCTTT. This encodes CASSYLRNMNTEAFF.

The gene calls are TRBV30 and TRBJ2-5, with D tentatively TRBD1 (5 bases). The CDR3 covers 14 residues. Trimming pared 2 bases from V and 7 bases from J, leaving 17 bases between. The germline CDR1 and CDR2 sequences are GTSNPN and SVGIG (reference sequence). CDR3: CAWSQGARPVTQYF. The CDR3 nucleotides read TGTGCCTGGAGTCAAGGGGCGCGGCCGGTGACCCAGTACTTC.

The V gene is TRBV9, the J gene TRBJ1-5; the D gene is possibly TRBD1 (5 bases). The CDR3 spans 15 residues. V lost 4 bases to trimming and J lost 7 bases, with 18 bases between them. Per the germline V gene, CDR1 is SGDLS and CDR2 is YYNGEE. The CDR3 DNA is TGTGCCAGCAGCCCAGGGCGGGGGAGGGGACAGCCCCAGCATTTT. This translates into CASSPGRGRGQPQHF.

The chain joins TRBV20-1 to TRBJ2-1; 9 nucleotides agree with TRBD2. Trimming took 6 bases from V and 5 from J; bases not matched to a gene: 11. The CDR3 spans 15 residues. The germline V gene encodes CDR1 DFQATT and CDR2 SNEGSKA (reference sequence). The CDR3 coding sequence is TGCAGTGCCAATAGCGGGGGCCAGGCAGACAATGAGCAGTTCTTC. Translated, it gives CSANSGGQADNEQFF.

This sequence joins TRBV7-8 and TRBJ1-3; D is possibly TRBD1 (5 bases). CDR1 and CDR2 from the germline V gene are SGHVS and FQNEAQ. The germline V and J ends were trimmed by 5 bases and 4 bases, with 18 bases remaining between them. This CDR3 is 16 amino acids long. The CDR3 DNA reads TGTGCCAGCAGCCCGCAGTCGGGGGGGTTAGGAAACACCATATATTTT. Protein: CASSPQSGGLGNTIYF.

This chain joins TRBV7-2 and TRBJ2-3; no clear D. V was pared by 2 bases and J by 2 bases, with 14 bases between. CDR3 size: 16 residues. Germline CDR1 is SGHTA and CDR2 is FQGNSA. CDR3 sequence (DNA): TGTGCCAGCAGCTTAATAATTATGCTGAACACAGATACGCAGTATTTT. It codes for CASSLIIMLNTDTQYF.